The following is a T cell receptor beta chain sequence with its context. Antigen specificity is unknown. The data are from a study of cytomegalovirus exposure and HLA in healthy donors. Study at large: The Caucasian-associated ancestry cluster contained 81% of the 398 genotyped donors. Regarding the study as a whole: In the analysis, some V segments, TRBV6-2 and TRBV6-3 included, were excluded as indistinguishable. Only CMV serostatus was available as immune exposure information. Further analysis, carried out later, found HLA-associated TCR beta chains more clonally expanded than equally common other chains.

From germline, CDR1 is SGHDN and CDR2 FVKESK. The length of the CDR3 is 16 residues. Trimming left V 4 bases short and J 2 bases short, with 18 bases between. PCR primers comprised 60 Vbeta and 13 Jbeta primers. Repertoires were generated with immunoSEQ multiplex PCR, while TCRdb's copy carries only in-frame clones and drops some. The sample lists about 140,000 clones, 70% to 80% occurring once. Material: PBMCs. The TCR sequence derives from a middle-aged woman in good health and CMV-seronegative. The V gene is TRBV14, the J gene TRBJ2-7; D unresolved. CDR3 coding DNA: TGTGCCAGCAGCCCCAGCCGGGTCGTGAGGACCTACGAGCAGTACTTC. Its translation: CASSPSRVVRTYEQYF. The full variable domain, completed using reference TRBV14 and TRBJ2-7, is EAGVTQFPSHSVIEKGQTVTLRCDPISGHDNLYWYRRVMGKEIKFLLHFVKESKQDESGMPNNRFLAERTGGTYSTLKVQPAELEDSGVYFCASSPSRVVRTYEQYFGPGTRLTVT.